A single sample is the source of the 19 T cell receptor beta chains below, sequenced in a study of blood T cell repertoires in COVID-19. Method: immunoSEQ multiplex PCR; TCRdb's copy keeps in-frame clones and lacks some. The data show a few hundred thousand clones, around 90% seen once. The sequenced material came from peripheral blood. These receptor sequences come from a man younger than 30 who had recovered from COVID-19.

This clone showed up just a few times. This chain uses TRBV5-1 with TRBJ2-7, with 7 bases aligning to TRBD1. The CDR3 sequence is 13 residues long. Germline-derived CDR1 and CDR2 are SGHRS and YFSETQ. The V and J ends lost 4 bases and 4 bases, in that order; junction bases with no gene match: 5. CDR3 region: CASSGDSGYEQYF. The CDR3 DNA sequence: TGCGCCAGCAGCGGGGACAGCGGATACGAGCAGTACTTC.

The chain couples TRBV5-4 to TRBJ1-2; possible D gene TRBD1, 5 bases. V dropped 1 base and J dropped 4 bases, with 14 bases sitting between them. Germline V gives CDR1 SGHNT, CDR2 YYREEE (reference sequence). The CDR3 has 15 amino acids. The CDR3 sequence is CASSLFGGVFYGYTF. CDR3 nucleotide sequence: TGTGCCAGCAGCTTGTTTGGAGGGGTCTTCTATGGCTACACCTTC.

The CDR3 nucleotides are TGTGCCAGCAGCCCGGGACAGAACTATGGCTACACCTTC. This encodes CASSPGQNYGYTF. The chain couples TRBV3-1 (or the pseudogene TRBV3-2) to TRBJ1-2; 7 bases line up with TRBD1. CDR1 LGHDT and CDR2 YNNKEL come from the germline V gene (reference sequence). V lost 4 bases and J lost 2; bases outside the gene matches: 1. CDR3 size: 13 residues.

CDR3 nucleotides: TGTGCCAGCAGCTTCGGGGGGTTGAACACTGAAGCTTTCTTT. Protein product: CASSFGGLNTEAFF. J is TRBJ1-1 and V is TRBV7-2, with D perhaps matching TRBD1 (5 bases). Trimming took 3 bases from V and 0 from J, leaving 8 bases between them. The CDR3 spans 14 residues. CDR1 SGHTA and CDR2 FQGNSA come from the germline V gene.

With regard to this clone: A read error may account for a junction end that differs from germline. The chain carries TRBV4-3 and TRBJ1-1; no clear D gene. The CDR3 has 14 residues. Germline-derived CDR1 and CDR2 are LGHNA and YSLEER. The CDR3 DNA follows: TGCGCCAGCAGCCAAGAAACGGGGAACGCTGAAGCTTTCTTT. Encoded protein: CASSQETGNAEAFF.

The rearrangement links TRBV10-3 to TRBJ1-1; TRBD1 matches at 7 bases. This CDR3 has 13 amino acids. Germline values: CDR1 ENHRY, CDR2 SYGVKD. J gave up 1 base and V 7 bases, and 3 bases lay outside the gene matches. CDR3 in amino acids: CAINDRANTEAFF. The CDR3 nucleotides read TGTGCCATCAACGACAGGGCGAACACTGAAGCTTTCTTT.

The chain employs TRBV4-2 and TRBJ1-4; the D gene is possibly TRBD1 (5 bases). Trimming cost V 3 bases and J 8 bases, with 16 bases left between them. Germline lookup yields CDR1 LGHNA and CDR2 YNFKEQ. This CDR3 comprises 15 residues. The CDR3 sequence: CASSQLADKEEKLFF. CDR3 in DNA: TGTGCCAGCAGCCAGCTGGCGGACAAGGAGGAAAAACTGTTTTTT.

The chain uses TRBV28 and TRBJ2-7, with TRBD1 matching over 7 bases. V shed 3 bases and J 3 bases; nucleotides not matched to a gene: 14. The CDR3 extends over 17 amino acids. Germline assignment: CDR1 MDHEN and CDR2 SYDVKM. The CDR3 sequence is CASSLRTWDRGDYEQYF. The CDR3 DNA is TGTGCCAGCAGTTTGCGAACATGGGACAGAGGCGACTACGAGCAGTACTTC.

V gene TRBV7-9 combines with J gene TRBJ2-7; 7 bases map to TRBD1. The CDR3 is 15 amino acids. Trimming at V came to 4 bases and at J to 0 bases, leaving 6 bases not matched to a gene. Looked up from germline, CDR1 is SEHNR and CDR2 is FQNEAQ (reference sequence). Written as DNA, the CDR3 is TGTGCCAGCAGCTCCCAGGGGGATCTCTCCTACGAGCAGTACTTC. This gives the protein CASSSQGDLSYEQYF. The full variable domain, with the rest looked up from reference TRBV7-9 and TRBJ2-7, is DTGVSQNPRHKITKRGQNVTFRCDPISEHNRLYWYRQTLGQGPEFLTYFQNEAQLEKSRLLSDRFSAERPKGSFSTLEIQRTEQGDSAMYLCASSSQGDLSYEQYFGPGTRLTVT.

In its sample, this clone was seen a few times. The V call is TRBV18, the J call TRBJ1-1, with 7 bases aligning to TRBD1. Germline values: CDR1 KGHSH, CDR2 LQKENI. This CDR3 is 14 amino acids long. After removal of 4 bases from V and 3 bases from J, the junction contained 5 bases not matched to a gene. CDR3 amino acids: CASSLTGLDTEAFF. The CDR3 bases are TGTGCCAGCTCACTGACAGGGCTCGACACTGAAGCTTTCTTT.

The CDR3: CASSLNRLATEKTQYF. CDR3 DNA: TGTGCCAGCAGTCTAAACCGACTAGCCACCGAAAAGACCCAGTACTTC. The chain recombines TRBV28 with TRBJ2-5; 7 bases are a match to TRBD2. CDR3 size: 16 residues. V shed 5 bases and J 6 bases; nucleotides not matched to a gene: 15. Germline lookup yields CDR1 MDHEN and CDR2 SYDVKM.

This clone is a singleton in its sample. V is TRBV12-3 or TRBV12-4 and J is TRBJ2-3; D possibly corresponds to TRBD1 (5 bases). There are 12 residues in the CDR3. The germline V and J ends were trimmed by 6 bases and 5 bases, with 9 bases remaining between them. This CDR3 reads CASSARVDTQYF. The CDR3 DNA reads as TGTGCCAGCAGCGCCAGGGTAGATACGCAGTATTTT.

The chain employs TRBV5-1 and TRBJ2-5; 8 positions match TRBD1. Germline V gene sequence: CDR1 SGHRS, CDR2 YFSETQ. The length of the CDR3 is 16 residues. The ends lost 4 bases at V and 1 base at J; junction bases unmatched: 9. The CDR3, as DNA: TGCGCCAGCAGCCCCTTGTTGGGACAGGCCCAAGAGACCCAGTACTTC. This codes for CASSPLLGQAQETQYF.

This clone showed up just once. The rearrangement joins TRBV6-5 to TRBJ1-1, with TRBD1 identical over 8 bases. Trimming removed 6 bases from V and 1 base from J; junction bases left unmatched: 4. The CDR3 has 14 residues. Germline loops: CDR1 MNHEY, CDR2 SVGAGI. CDR3: CASRPGTGNTEAFF. The DNA of the CDR3 is TGTGCCAGCAGACCCGGGACAGGGAACACTGAAGCTTTCTTT.

This chain connects TRBV5-1 to TRBJ2-5, with a possible D match to TRBD2 (6 bases). Between the trimmed V and J ends, which lost 4 bases and 9 bases, there was a span of 22 bases. This CDR3 is 15 amino acids long. Per the germline V gene, CDR1 is SGHRS and CDR2 is YFSETQ. The CDR3 DNA reads as TGCGCCAGCAGCCTTGGGGACGGAGATGGGGGGTCCCAGTACTTC. Its translation is CASSLGDGDGGSQYF.

The gene calls are TRBV9 and TRBJ1-1; 8 positions match TRBD1. This CDR3 has 14 residues. The germline gives CDR1 SGDLS, CDR2 YYNGEE. With 3 bases clipped from V and 3 bases from J, the junction kept 4 bases outside the gene matches. CDR3 DNA sequence: TGTGCCAGCAGCGGGCAGACAGGGGACACTGAAGCTTTCTTT. Its protein is CASSGQTGDTEAFF. The full variable domain, with the rest looked up from reference TRBV9 and TRBJ1-1, is DSGVTQTPKHLITATGQRVTLRCSPRSGDLSVYWYQQSLDQGLQFLIQYYNGEERAKGNILERFSAQQFPDLHSELNLSSLELGDSALYFCASSGQTGDTEAFFGQGTRLTVV.

This clone was counted a few times. The chain uses TRBV3-1 (or the pseudogene TRBV3-2) and TRBJ2-7; TRBD2 is a possible D gene (6 bases). The germline V gene has CDR1 LGHDT and CDR2 YNNKEL (reference sequence). Deletions cut 1 base from V and 3 bases from J, with 13 bases between. The CDR3 runs 15 residues. The CDR3 is CASSQAGLNFYEQYF. DNA for the CDR3: TGTGCCAGCAGCCAAGCTGGACTAAATTTCTACGAGCAGTACTTC.

The chain recombines TRBV5-1 with TRBJ2-7, with 11 bases that match TRBD2. CDR3 length: 15 amino acids. The junction had 5 bases not matched to a gene; V was cut back by 0 bases and J by 6 bases. Per the germline V gene, CDR1 is SGHRS and CDR2 is YFSETQ. The CDR3 DNA reads TGCGCCAGCAGCTTGGGTCTAGCGGGAGGTGGCGAGCAGTACTTC. Residues: CASSLGLAGGGEQYF.

V is TRBV28 and J is TRBJ2-2; 9 bases fit TRBD2. This CDR3 comprises 18 residues. The germline gives CDR1 MDHEN, CDR2 SYDVKM. The trim removed 3 bases at V and 6 bases at J, leaving 14 bases unmatched. CDR3 region: CASSLVLWREGPSGELFF. CDR3 sequence (DNA): TGTGCCAGCAGTTTGGTTTTATGGCGGGAGGGCCCGTCCGGGGAGCTGTTTTTT. Full variable domain (outside the CDR3, taken from reference TRBV28 and TRBJ2-2): DVKVTQSSRYLVKRTGEKVFLECVQDMDHENMFWYRQDPGLGLRLIYFSYDVKMKEKGDIPEGYSVSREKKERFSLILESASTNQTSMYLCASSLVLWREGPSGELFFGEGSRLTVL.